The 7 T cell receptor beta chains below were found in one sample sequenced in a study of cytomegalovirus exposure and HLA in healthy donors. 13 Jbeta primers and 60 Vbeta primers were used for the PCR. Some clones are missing from TCRdb's copy, which holds only in-frame ones; the method was immunoSEQ multiplex PCR. The sample has 200,000 to 250,000 clones, roughly 82% seen once; the top ten hold 4.5% to 6%. The sequenced material came from PBMCs. These receptors originate from a middle-aged woman in good health and CMV-seropositive.

The chain uses TRBV7-2 and TRBJ1-5, with 8 nucleotides matching TRBD1. This CDR3 has 16 amino acids. Germline CDR1 and CDR2: SGHTA and FQGNSA. V gave up 3 bases and J gave up 3 bases; unmatched junction bases: 7. For the CDR3, the DNA is TGTGCCAGCAGCTTTACCGGGACAGGCCCCAATCAGCCCCAGCATTTT. As protein: CASSFTGTGPNQPQHF.

V and J are TRBV18 and TRBJ2-2; 9 bases are shared with TRBD1. The V gene's germline CDR1 is KGHSH and CDR2 LQKENI. This CDR3 is 16 amino acids long. J lost 6 bases, V lost 0 bases, and 5 bases had no gene match. CDR3 loop: CASSPPGTGNSGELFF. CDR3 coding DNA: TGTGCCAGCTCACCACCAGGGACAGGGAATTCCGGGGAGCTGTTTTTT.

The V and J genes are TRBV19 and TRBJ2-1; a weak D match, TRBD1 (5 bases). Germline V gives CDR1 LNHDA, CDR2 SQIVND (reference sequence). Trimming took 4 bases from V and 4 from J, leaving 11 bases between them. The CDR3 length is 14 residues. CDR3 residues: CASSNHDSYNEQFF. The CDR3 nucleotides are TGTGCCAGTAGTAATCATGACAGTTACAATGAGCAGTTCTTC.

This rearrangement joins TRBV7-2 to TRBJ1-2; 8 bases are a match to TRBD1. The CDR3 is made up of 17 amino acids. The germline V gene encodes CDR1 SGHTA and CDR2 FQGNSA. Unmatched junction bases numbered 12, after V lost 2 bases and J lost 4 bases. Written as DNA, the CDR3 is TGTGCCAGCAGCTTAAACGCGCAGGGGGCAACCGGCTATGGCTACACCTTC. Protein product: CASSLNAQGATGYGYTF.

To note about this clone: A read error may account for a junction end that differs from germline. This chain connects TRBV30 to TRBJ2-4; maybe TRBD2 (6 bases). The CDR3 contains 11 residues. Germline V lookup: CDR1 GTSNPN, CDR2 SVGIG (reference sequence). The CDR3 nucleotides read TGTGCCTGGAGTCTCCGAGAGGGACTCGGTTTC. Residues: CAWSLREGLGF.

The chain has TRBV28 and TRBJ2-7; 7 bases agree with TRBD2. Trimming cost V 4 bases and J 3 bases; bases outside gene matches: 12. This CDR3 is 16 amino acids long. Germline V gene sequence: CDR1 MDHEN, CDR2 SYDVKM. The CDR3 is CASSSIGEGRIYEQYF. CDR3 coding DNA: TGTGCCAGCAGTTCCATCGGGGAGGGACGAATCTACGAGCAGTACTTC. The variable domain in full, completed from reference TRBV28 and TRBJ2-7, reads DVKVTQSSRYLVKRTGEKVFLECVQDMDHENMFWYRQDPGLGLRLIYFSYDVKMKEKGDIPEGYSVSREKKERFSLILESASTNQTSMYLCASSSIGEGRIYEQYFGPGTRLTVT.

The genes are TRBV29-1 and TRBJ2-2; 8 bases fit TRBD2. Trimming at V came to 7 bases and at J to 6 bases, leaving 4 bases not matched to a gene. The germline gives CDR1 SQVTM, CDR2 ANQGSEA. The CDR3 has 12 residues. The CDR3 region has the DNA TGCAGCGCCCGGGGGGGGCCCGGGGAGCTGTTTTTT. Its translation is CSARGGPGELFF.